This T cell receptor (beta chain) is from a study of beta chain features in type 1 diabetes. As for the study in general: There were 107,917,701 sorted cells examined across all samples. Broader study findings: Relative to healthy donors, patients appeared to have naive, central memory and Treg TCRB repertoires that were more similar. A moderate, significant TCRB CDR3 shortening appeared in type 1 diabetes across four CD4+ subsets. Type 1 diabetes patients had VDJ junctions that carried fewer insertions and more deletions.

Expressed TCRB transcripts were sequenced because the entire RNA isolate underwent reverse transcription. Sequencing was performed with immunoSEQ multiplex PCR; in TCRdb, only in-frame clones are kept and a portion is missing. The sample includes over 150,000 clones, about 9.4% of them seen just once. The table lists this clone with a few counts. Antigen: not known. CD45RO/CCR7/CD25/CD127/CD95/CD27 separated CD4+ naive, central memory, regulatory and stem cell-like memory cells by sorting. The V end was cut by 7 bases, the J end by 0 bases, with 3 bases between. CDR1 is DFQATT and CDR2 is SNEGSKA in the germline V gene (reference sequence). The CDR3 runs to 10 residues.

The TCR sequence derives from a man in his thirties or forties with type 1 diabetes. The sequencing input was central memory CD4+ T cells from blood. The V and J genes are TRBV20-1 and TRBJ1-2; no clear D. DNA of the CDR3: TGCAGTGTAACTAACTATGGCTACACCTTC. This sequence encodes CSVTNYGYTF.